The 12 T cell receptor beta chains presented below share a single source sample, sequenced in a study of post-analysis software for immune sequencing data. Findings and caveats of the study: Five or six TRBV segments were significantly more frequent in patients than in controls. TRBV5-6, TRBV5-1 and TRBV20-1 were among these segments.

The library was made from cDNA and included unique molecular identifiers. TCRdb re-analysed the PCR reads in MiXCR, keeping a single row per CDR3 protein. The sample has fewer than 850,000 distinct CDR3 sequences, approximately 30% seen once; the top ten hold roughly 0.54%. No antigen is known for these receptors. Input material: blood. The receptors stem from a girl aged 5-17 years with multiple sclerosis.

V and J are TRBV12-3 or TRBV12-4 and TRBJ2-5; D not certain. This CDR3 is 10 amino acids long. Between the trimmed V and J ends, which lost 3 bases and 11 bases, there was a span of 7 bases. CDR3 nucleotide sequence: TGTGCCAGCAGTTTTTCAGAGCAGTACTTC. It specifies CASSFSEQYF.

The chain uses TRBV5-1 and TRBJ1-1; TRBD1 agrees at 7 bases. The junction had 7 bases not matched to a gene; V was cut back by 3 bases and J by 5 bases. This CDR3 has 14 amino acids. Per germline, CDR1 SGHRS and CDR2 YFSETQ. CDR3 DNA: TGCGCCAGCAGCTCCAGGGGGTTGGGGACTGAAGCTTTCTTT. Protein product: CASSSRGLGTEAFF. The full variable domain, its missing parts supplied by reference TRBV5-1 and TRBJ1-1, is KAGVTQTPRYLIKTRGQQVTLSCSPISGHRSVSWYQQTPGQGLQFLFEYFSETQRNKGNFPGRFSGRQFSNSRSEMNVSTLELGDSALYLCASSSRGLGTEAFFGQGTRLTVV.

With respect to this clonotype: The junction differs from germline at one of its ends, possibly a read error. The rearrangement links TRBV2 to TRBJ2-3; 8 positions match TRBD1. Germline CDR1 and CDR2: SNHLY and FYNNEI. CDR3 length equals 16 residues. CDR3 sequence (DNA): TGTGCCTGCAGTGGGAGGCAGGGGGCAGGGACAGATACGCAGTATTTT. Protein sequence: CACSGRQGAGTDTQYF.

The genes are TRBV20-1 and TRBJ2-5; TRBD1 might be the D (5 bases). Trimming left V 6 bases short and J 4 bases short, with 15 bases between. Germline CDR1 is DFQATT and CDR2 is SNEGSKA (reference sequence). The CDR3 sequence is 13 residues long. CDR3 sequence reads: CSALFAQGETQYF. The CDR3 coding sequence is TGCAGTGCCCTATTCGCCCAGGGAGAGACCCAGTACTTC.

This clonotype was counted many times. The genes are TRBV5-1 and TRBJ2-1, with a weak D call TRBD1 (5 bases). V was pared by 2 bases and J by 4 bases, with 10 bases between. Germline V CDR1 and CDR2: SGHRS, YFSETQ. This CDR3 is built from 14 residues. The CDR3 DNA sequence: TGCGCCAGCAGCTTAGGGGTAAGGTACAATGAGCAGTTCTTC. This encodes CASSLGVRYNEQFF.

J is TRBJ2-1 and V is TRBV25-1, with D hard to call. Per the germline V gene, CDR1 is MGHDK and CDR2 is SYGVNS. The CDR3 contains 12 residues. Trimming pared 8 bases from V and 9 bases from J, leaving 14 bases between. In DNA, the CDR3 is TGTGCCAGCGGAGATTTAGCCGGTGAGCAGTTCTTC. Translated, it gives CASGDLAGEQFF.

A few counts support this clonotype. The V gene is TRBV27, the J gene TRBJ2-3, with TRBD2 as a possible D gene (5 bases). Germline V lookup: CDR1 MNHEY, CDR2 SMNVEV (reference sequence). This CDR3 has 16 residues. The ends were cut back, 5 bases at V and 2 bases at J, with 17 bases in the middle. The CDR3 protein is CASSQLPGTHTDTQYF. DNA of the CDR3: TGTGCCAGCAGTCAGCTCCCGGGAACCCACACAGATACGCAGTATTTT.

The count of this clonotype is one. V usage is TRBV20-1 and J usage is TRBJ2-7; 8 bases line up with TRBD1. J gave up 9 bases and V 2 bases, and 6 bases lay outside the gene matches. This CDR3 is 12 amino acids long. Germline values: CDR1 DFQATT, CDR2 SNEGSKA (reference sequence). The CDR3 coding sequence is TGCAGTGCTAGATCAGGGGGCAGGGCGCAGTACTTC. Its protein product is CSARSGGRAQYF.

This clonotype was seen more than once but under ten times. This chain joins TRBV3-1 and TRBJ2-5; D remains unclear. V was pared by 1 base and J by 4 bases, with 10 bases between. The CDR3 loop spans 14 amino acids. CDR1 is LGHDT, CDR2 YNNKEL, per germline (reference sequence). This chain's CDR3 is CASSQGTTRETQYF. In DNA, the CDR3 is TGTGCCAGCAGCCAAGGGACCACGAGAGAGACCCAGTACTTC.

This chain links TRBV7-6 with TRBJ2-5, with D possibly TRBD1 on 6 matching bases. V gave up 1 base and J gave up 2 bases, with 11 bases separating them. Germline CDR1 SGHVS, CDR2 FNYEAQ. This CDR3 contains 15 residues. In DNA, the CDR3 is TGTGCCAGCAGCTTAGAGGGGGAAAGACAAGAGACCCAGTACTTC. Amino acid sequence: CASSLEGERQETQYF. Full variable domain (outside the CDR3, taken from reference TRBV7-6 and TRBJ2-5): GAGVSQSPRYKVTKRGQDVALRCDPISGHVSLYWYRQALGQGPEFLTYFNYEAQQDKSGLPNDRFSAERPEGSISTLTIQRTEQRDSAMYRCASSLEGERQETQYFGPGTRLLVL.

This clonotype has more than one count but fewer than ten. V gene TRBV7-2 combines with J gene TRBJ2-5; D not resolved. Per the germline V gene, CDR1 is SGHTA and CDR2 is FQGNSA. The CDR3 runs 16 residues. Trimming stripped 8 bases from V and 2 bases from J, with 21 bases between. CDR3 sequence (DNA): TGTGCCAGCGCATCCTCCGGGTCCCGAAAGCAAGAGACCCAGTACTTC. This codes for CASASSGSRKQETQYF.

This clonotype has more than one count but fewer than ten. The rearrangement links TRBV24-1 to TRBJ1-1, with unresolved D. CDR3 length: 15 residues. Germline loops: CDR1 KGHDR, CDR2 SFDVKD. The V end was cut by 2 bases, the J end by 3 bases, with 12 bases between. This CDR3 reads CATSDSRVPDTEAFF. The CDR3 DNA sequence: TGTGCCACCAGTGATTCTCGGGTACCCGACACTGAAGCTTTCTTT.